A single sample is the source of the 8 T cell receptor beta chains below, sequenced in a study of blood T cells in healthy people across ages. Together with a sample-barcoded 5' primer, a J-beta primer mix was included in a second PCR lasting about 7 to 11 cycles. TCRdb ran MiXCR on the 5' RACE reads and lists one entry per CDR3 protein. The table includes 900,000 to 950,000 distinct CDR3 sequences, just under 30% detected once. These same data were also listed under a study on T cells of mothers and their children.

What was sequenced was blood. The receptors come from a woman between 35 and 50 years old in good health.

This clonotype was seen more than once but under ten times. The chain carries TRBV20-1 and TRBJ2-3, with 14 bases identical to TRBD2. Germline CDR1 DFQATT, CDR2 SNEGSKA (reference sequence). Unmatched junction bases numbered 6, after V lost 4 bases and J lost 6 bases. This CDR3 is 15 amino acids long. CDR3 amino acids: CSAKGTSGGGDTQYF. The CDR3 DNA is TGCAGTGCTAAAGGGACTAGCGGGGGAGGGGATACGCAGTATTTT.

This clonotype was seen a handful of times. V is TRBV28 and J is TRBJ2-3, with D unresolved. CDR3 length: 13 amino acids. The germline V gene has CDR1 MDHEN and CDR2 SYDVKM. The V end was cut by 5 bases, the J end by 4 bases, with 10 bases between. The CDR3 here is CASSPYTADTQYF. The CDR3 nucleotides are TGTGCCAGCAGTCCGTACACAGCAGATACGCAGTATTTT.

The gene calls are TRBV25-1 and TRBJ2-3; a possible D gene is TRBD2 (6 bases). From germline, CDR1 is MGHDK and CDR2 SYGVNS. This CDR3 is 15 amino acids long. Trimming pared 2 bases from V and 2 bases from J, leaving 11 bases between. The CDR3 loop is CASSENRGITDTQYF. CDR3 bases: TGTGCCAGCAGTGAAAATCGGGGGATCACAGATACGCAGTATTTT.

This clonotype was detected only a few times. The chain joins TRBV9 to TRBJ2-7; no reliable D call. With 0 bases removed from V and 3 bases from J, the gap between germline ends came to 13 bases. Looked up from germline, CDR1 is SGDLS and CDR2 is YYNGEE. This CDR3 has 15 amino acids. The CDR3 is CASSVAVGNIYEQYF. The DNA of the CDR3 is TGTGCCAGCAGCGTAGCAGTCGGCAATATCTACGAGCAGTACTTC.

V is TRBV7-2 and J is TRBJ1-6; perhaps TRBD1 as D (6 bases). The germline CDR1 and CDR2 sequences are SGHTA and FQGNSA. Trimming removed 4 bases from V and 7 bases from J, with 17 bases in between. The CDR3 length is 16 residues. For the CDR3, the DNA is TGTGCCAGCAGCTCCCAGGGGCAGGGGCGGAATTCACCCCTCCACTTT. Encoded protein: CASSSQGQGRNSPLHF.

This clonotype has just a few counts. This may arise from a read error, as a much more abundant clone is one base away. The chain carries TRBV7-7 and TRBJ2-4; the D is unclear. Germline V gene lookup returns CDR1 SSHAT and CDR2 FNYEAQ (reference sequence). The length of the CDR3 is 13 residues. For the CDR3, the DNA is TGTGCTAGCAGCTTAGCTGCTGAATATGAGCAGTACTTC. Translation gives CASSLAAEYEQYF.

Of note for this clonotype: Given a much more abundant clone one base away, this may be a read error. The chain combines TRBV7-3 with TRBJ2-1; D is possibly TRBD1 or TRBD2 (5 bases each). The CDR3 loop spans 14 amino acids. V was pared by 4 bases and J by 8 bases, with 15 bases between. The germline V gene has CDR1 SGHTA and CDR2 FQGTGA. DNA of the CDR3: TGTGCCAGCAGCTCCGGTACAAGGGACGATGAGCAGTTCTTC. This sequence encodes CASSSGTRDDEQFF. The full variable domain, completed using reference TRBV7-3 and TRBJ2-1, is GAGVSQTPSNKVTEKGKYVELRCDPISGHTALYWYRQSLGQGPEFLIYFQGTGAADDSGLPNDRFFAVRPEGSVSTLKIQRTERGDSAVYLCASSSGTRDDEQFFGPGTRLTVL.

V gene TRBV6-5 combines with J gene TRBJ2-1; D not certain. CDR1 is MNHEY, CDR2 SVGAGI, per germline. V was pared by 6 bases and J by 7 bases, with 7 bases between. The CDR3 has 11 residues. This CDR3 is CASRNRNEQFF. Written as DNA, the CDR3 is TGTGCCAGCAGAAACCGAAATGAGCAGTTCTTC.